A selection of T cell receptor beta chains follows, all from one sample in a study of identical twins. TCRdb re-called the 5' RACE reads through MiXCR, storing one row per CDR3 protein. The sample includes around 1.7 million distinct CDR3 sequences, around 29% of them seen just once. The sample taken for sequencing was cord blood. The receptor set was obtained from a newborn girl in good health. Both conserved end residues are part of each CDR3. D genes are given only for firm matches. Size is omitted from some rows. Given values are once, few, many or a class for expanded clones.

abundance	d_gene	v_gene	j_gene	CDR3nt	CDR3aa
.	TRBD2	TRBV5-6	TRBJ2-5	TGTGCCAGCAGCTTGGGACTAGCGGCTACCCAAGAGACCCAGTACTTC	CASSLGLAATQETQYF
once	TRBD2	TRBV4-2	TRBJ2-3	TGTGCCAGCAGCCAAGATCGGCGCCCAGCGGGGGTACCCGGAGATACGCAGTATTTT	CASSQDRRPAGVPGDTQYF
.	.	TRBV2	TRBJ2-1	TGTGCCAGCAGTGAGTATTCCTACGAGCAGTTCTTC	CASSEYSYEQFF
few	TRBD2	TRBV3-1	TRBJ2-1	TGTGCCAGCAGCCAAGATCTAATAAGGGCTAGCGGGTACAATGAGCAGTTCTTC	CASSQDLIRASGYNEQFF
few	.	TRBV10-3	TRBJ1-5	TGTGCCATCAGCTCTCGTGGGGTCAATCAGCCCCAGCATTTT	CAISSRGVNQPQHF
few	.	TRBV7-9	TRBJ1-6	TGTGCCAGCAGCCGAAGTAGGGACGCTTATAATTCACCCCTCCACTTT	CASSRSRDAYNSPLHF
few	TRBD1	TRBV3-1	TRBJ2-3	TGTGCCAGCAGCCAAGATCGGAGGTTGCGGGACAGGGGATTCGGAGATACGCAGTATTTT	CASSQDRRLRDRGFGDTQYF
.	TRBD2	TRBV11-3	TRBJ2-3	TGTGCCAGCAGCTTGGGGTCGACTAGCGGGACCCTCACAGATACGCAGTATTTT	CASSLGSTSGTLTDTQYF
few	.	TRBV24-1	TRBJ2-1	TGTGCCACCAGGGGGTCCGTTGAGCAGTTCTTC	CATRGSVEQFF
.	.	TRBV7-2	TRBJ1-1	TGTGCCAGCAGCTTAAAAATAGGGGGGAACACTGAAGCTTTCTTT	CASSLKIGGNTEAFF
many	.	TRBV10-3	TRBJ2-7	TGTGCCATCAGTCCGGGGTACGAGCAGTACTTC	CAISPGYEQYF
few	.	TRBV27	TRBJ2-7	TGTGCCAGCCGTAGGACAGCCACCTACGAGCAGTACTTC	CASRRTATYEQYF
.	TRBD2	TRBV20-1	TRBJ2-7	TGCAGTGCTAGGTCGTTTGGTAGCGGGGATTTGTACGAGCAGTACTTC	CSARSFGSGDLYEQYF
many	.	TRBV9	TRBJ1-1	TGTGCCAGCAGCGTAGGGGCGAACACTGAAGCTTTCTTT	CASSVGANTEAFF
few	.	TRBV20-1	TRBJ2-3	TGCAGTGCTAGAGTAGAAGACAGGGCGGGAAGGGAGATGTCCACAGATACGCAGTATTTT	CSARVEDRAGREMSTDTQYF
few	.	TRBV20-1	TRBJ2-4	TGCAGTGCTAGAGATACGGGACCGCCCAAAAACATTCAGTACTTC	CSARDTGPPKNIQYF
.	.	TRBV13	TRBJ2-1	TGTGCCAGCAGCTTTACCGGGACCGAGGTCTCCTACGAGCAGTTCTTC	CASSFTGTEVSYEQFF
few	.	TRBV6-1	TRBJ1-4	TGTGCCAGCAGTGACTCCACTGGGAATGAAAAACTGTTTTTT	CASSDSTGNEKLFF
.	.	TRBV7-8	TRBJ2-2	TGTGCCAGCAGCTTAGCGCCCCCGTGGGACACCGGGGAGCTGTTTTTT	CASSLAPPWDTGELFF
.	.	TRBV5-1	TRBJ1-2	TGCGCCAGCAGCTTGGGGGCCCGACCCTTGAACTATGGCTACACCTTC	CASSLGARPLNYGYTF
few	TRBD2	TRBV4-1	TRBJ2-3	TGCGCCAGCAGCTGCCGCTCTAGCGGGGGGGACACAGATACGCAGTATTTT	CASSCRSSGGDTDTQYF
few	.	TRBV5-1	TRBJ2-1	TGCGCCAGCAGCTTGGAGACACCGCGGTATAAGTCCTACAATGAGCAGTTCTTC	CASSLETPRYKSYNEQFF
.	.	TRBV5-8	TRBJ2-2	TGTGCCAGCAGCTTGAGGCCAAGGATATGGACCGGGGAGCTGTTTTTT	CASSLRPRIWTGELFF
.	.	TRBV10-3	TRBJ1-6	TGTGCCATCAGGCCGGGATCACCCCTCCACTTT	CAIRPGSPLHF
.	.	TRBV5-1	TRBJ2-3	TGCGCCAGCAGCTTGGGACAGGGAAGCGGGTTGAGCACAGATACGCAGTATTTT	CASSLGQGSGLSTDTQYF
.	TRBD2	TRBV5-4	TRBJ2-3	TGTGCCAGCAGCGTGGGGGTGACTAGCGGGGTCGATACGCAGTATTTT	CASSVGVTSGVDTQYF
.	TRBD1	TRBV4-1	TRBJ2-4	TGCGCCAGCAGCACCCCCGGGACAGGGTCCAAAAACATTCAGTACTTC	CASSTPGTGSKNIQYF
.	TRBD2	TRBV4-1	TRBJ2-1	TGCGCCAGCAGCCTCCCGAGCGGGACTCGGTTCTTC	CASSLPSGTRFF
many	.	TRBV7-2	TRBJ1-4	TGTGCCAGCAGCTTAGCGGGACGGACTAATGAAAAACTGTTTTTT	CASSLAGRTNEKLFF
few	.	TRBV7-2	TRBJ2-5	TGTGCCAGCAGCTCTATGGGAGTTTCCCAAGAGACCCAGTACTTC	CASSSMGVSQETQYF
few	TRBD2	TRBV12-3/TRBV12-4	TRBJ2-7	TGTGCCAGCAGCCCCGGACTAGCGGGAGTAGAAGAGCAGTACTTC	CASSPGLAGVEEQYF
.	.	TRBV7-2	TRBJ2-1	TGTGCCAGCAGGGAAGGGGATCGACAGGGAGGGGGACAGTTCTTC	CASREGDRQGGGQFF
.	.	TRBV6-1	TRBJ1-4	TGTGCCAGCAGTGCCCCCAGAGGGACTCGGAATGAAAAACTGTTTTTT	CASSAPRGTRNEKLFF
.	.	TRBV20-1	TRBJ2-3	TGCAGTGCCCCAGCTAGCAGGGGGGCAGATACGCAGTATTTT	CSAPASRGADTQYF
.	.	TRBV7-2	TRBJ2-1	TGTGCCAGCAGCTTTACCGGGATTCGGTACAATGAGCAGTTCTTC	CASSFTGIRYNEQFF
.	TRBD2	TRBV3-1	TRBJ2-3	TGTGCCAGCAGCCCCCCTCGACCGGGGGGGCGAACAGATACGCAGTATTTT	CASSPPRPGGRTDTQYF
.	.	TRBV29-1	TRBJ2-1	TGCAGCACCGCTTCAGAGACCCAGTCCTACAATGAGCAGTTCTTC	CSTASETQSYNEQFF
few	TRBD1	TRBV6-1	TRBJ2-7	TGTGCCAGCAGGCGGACAGGGGAAAGCTACGAGCAGTACTTC	CASRRTGESYEQYF
many	.	TRBV10-3	TRBJ2-3	TGTGCCATCAGTGAGTCTAGCGCAGATACGCAGTATTTT	CAISESSADTQYF